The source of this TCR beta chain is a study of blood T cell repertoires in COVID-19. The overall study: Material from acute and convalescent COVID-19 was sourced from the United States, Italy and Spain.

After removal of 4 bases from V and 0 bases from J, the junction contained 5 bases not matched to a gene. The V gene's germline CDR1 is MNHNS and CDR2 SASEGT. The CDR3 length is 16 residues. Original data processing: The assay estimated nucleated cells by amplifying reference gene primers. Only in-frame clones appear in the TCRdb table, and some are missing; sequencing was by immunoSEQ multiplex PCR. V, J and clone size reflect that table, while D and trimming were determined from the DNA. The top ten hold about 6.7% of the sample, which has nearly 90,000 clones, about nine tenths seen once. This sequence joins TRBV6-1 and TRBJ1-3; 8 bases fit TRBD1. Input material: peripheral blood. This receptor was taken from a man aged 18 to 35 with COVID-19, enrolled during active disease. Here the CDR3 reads CASSATDRGSGNTIYF. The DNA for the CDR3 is TGTGCCAGCAGTGCCACCGACAGGGGCTCTGGAAACACCATATATTTT.